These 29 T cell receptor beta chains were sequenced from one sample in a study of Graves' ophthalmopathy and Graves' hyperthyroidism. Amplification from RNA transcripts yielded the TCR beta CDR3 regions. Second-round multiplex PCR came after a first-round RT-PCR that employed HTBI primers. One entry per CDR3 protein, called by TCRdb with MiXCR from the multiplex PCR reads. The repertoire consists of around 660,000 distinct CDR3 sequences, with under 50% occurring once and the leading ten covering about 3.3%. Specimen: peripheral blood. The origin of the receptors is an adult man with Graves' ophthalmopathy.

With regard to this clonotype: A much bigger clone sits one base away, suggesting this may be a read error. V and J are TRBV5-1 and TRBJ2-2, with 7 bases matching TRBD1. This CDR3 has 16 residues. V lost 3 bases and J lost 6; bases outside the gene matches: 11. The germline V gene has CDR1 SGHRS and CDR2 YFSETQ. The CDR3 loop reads CASSSNRGDVAGELFF. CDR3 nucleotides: TGCGCCAGCAGCTCAAACAGGGGTGACGTCGCCGGGGAGCTGTTTTTT. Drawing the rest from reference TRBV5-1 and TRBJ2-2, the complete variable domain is KAGVTQTPRYLIKTRGQQVTLSCSPISGHRSVSWYQQTPGQGLQFLFEYFSETQRNKGNFPGRFSGRQFSNSRSEMNVSTLELGDSALYLCASSSNRGDVAGELFFGEGSRLTVL.

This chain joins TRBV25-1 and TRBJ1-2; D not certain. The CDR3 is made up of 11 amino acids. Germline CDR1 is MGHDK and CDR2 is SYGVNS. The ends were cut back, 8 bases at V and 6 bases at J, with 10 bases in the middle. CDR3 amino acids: CASVGGDGYTF. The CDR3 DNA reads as TGTGCCAGCGTGGGTGGAGATGGCTACACCTTC.

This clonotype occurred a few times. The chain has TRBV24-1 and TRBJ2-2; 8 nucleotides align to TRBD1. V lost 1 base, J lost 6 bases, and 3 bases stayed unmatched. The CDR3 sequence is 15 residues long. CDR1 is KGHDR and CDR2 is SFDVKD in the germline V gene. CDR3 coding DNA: TGTGCCACCAGTGATTTACGACAGGGGCCCGGGGAGCTGTTTTTT. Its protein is CATSDLRQGPGELFF.

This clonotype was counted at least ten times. DNA of the CDR3: TGCGCCAGCAGCCAAGACCGGGAAGGGGACGAAAAACTGTTTTTT. Translated: CASSQDREGDEKLFF. The chain links TRBV4-3 to TRBJ1-4, with D tentatively TRBD1 (5 bases). Germline CDR1 LGHNA, CDR2 YSLEER. This CDR3 has 15 amino acids. V was shortened by 0 bases and J by 8 bases, with 13 bases between the two germline ends.

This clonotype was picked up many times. DNA for the CDR3: TGTGCCAGCAGTCCCGCCTGGGGACTTTCACCCCTCCACTTT. It codes for CASSPAWGLSPLHF. The V and J genes are TRBV2 and TRBJ1-6, with a tentative D call TRBD1 (5 bases). V was pared by 5 bases and J by 9 bases, with 14 bases between. The CDR3 is 14 residues long. The germline V gene encodes CDR1 SNHLY and CDR2 FYNNEI. The full variable domain, with the rest looked up from reference TRBV2 and TRBJ1-6, is EPEVTQTPSHQVTQMGQEVILRCVPISNHLYFYWYRQILGQKVEFLVSFYNNEISEKSEIFDDQFSVERPDGSNFTLKIRSTKLEDSAMYFCASSPAWGLSPLHFGNGTRLTVT.

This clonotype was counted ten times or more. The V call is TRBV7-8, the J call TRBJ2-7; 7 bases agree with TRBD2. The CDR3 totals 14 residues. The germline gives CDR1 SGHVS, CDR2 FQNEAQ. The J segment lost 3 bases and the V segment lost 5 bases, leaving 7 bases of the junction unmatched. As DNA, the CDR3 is TGTGCCAGCAGCCTGCGCGAGCGGGGCTACGAGCAGTACTTC. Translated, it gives CASSLRERGYEQYF.

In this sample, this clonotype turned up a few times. DNA for the CDR3: TGTGCCAGCAGCCCCACAGTGGAAAATTCACCCCTCCACTTT. Protein product: CASSPTVENSPLHF. The genes are TRBV9 and TRBJ1-6, with D unclear. Germline V gives CDR1 SGDLS, CDR2 YYNGEE. V lost 4 bases and J lost 7, with 12 bases in between. The CDR3 is 14 residues long. Full variable domain (rest looked up from reference TRBV9 and TRBJ1-6): DSGVTQTPKHLITATGQRVTLRCSPRSGDLSVYWYQQSLDQGLQFLIQYYNGEERAKGNILERFSAQQFPDLHSELNLSSLELGDSALYFCASSPTVENSPLHFGNGTRLTVT.

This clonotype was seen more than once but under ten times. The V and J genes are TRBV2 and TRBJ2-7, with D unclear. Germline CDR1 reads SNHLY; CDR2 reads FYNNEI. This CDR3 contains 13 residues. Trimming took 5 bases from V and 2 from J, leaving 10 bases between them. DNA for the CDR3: TGTGCCAGCAGTTTAAAGGCGACCTACGAGCAGTACTTC. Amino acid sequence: CASSLKATYEQYF.

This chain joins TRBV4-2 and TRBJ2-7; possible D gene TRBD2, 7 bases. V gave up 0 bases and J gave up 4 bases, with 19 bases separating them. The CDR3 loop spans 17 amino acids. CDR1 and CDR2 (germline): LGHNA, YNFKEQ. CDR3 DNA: TGTGCCAGCAGCCAAGAATTCCCAGGGGCTAGCGGTTACGAGCAGTACTTC. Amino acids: CASSQEFPGASGYEQYF.

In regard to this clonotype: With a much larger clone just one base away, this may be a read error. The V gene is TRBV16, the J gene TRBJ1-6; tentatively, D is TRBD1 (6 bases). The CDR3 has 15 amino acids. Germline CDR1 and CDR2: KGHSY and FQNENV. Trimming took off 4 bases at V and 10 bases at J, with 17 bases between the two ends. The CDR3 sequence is CASSPSRGLGSPLHF. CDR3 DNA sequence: TGTGCCAGCAGCCCTTCTCGGGGGCTTGGGTCACCCCTCCACTTT.

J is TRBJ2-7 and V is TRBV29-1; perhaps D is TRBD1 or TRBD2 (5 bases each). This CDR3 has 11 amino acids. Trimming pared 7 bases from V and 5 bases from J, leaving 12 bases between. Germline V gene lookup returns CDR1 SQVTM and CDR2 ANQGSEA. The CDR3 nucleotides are TGCAGCGATTTGGGGCGGGACGAGCAGTACTTC. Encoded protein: CSDLGRDEQYF.

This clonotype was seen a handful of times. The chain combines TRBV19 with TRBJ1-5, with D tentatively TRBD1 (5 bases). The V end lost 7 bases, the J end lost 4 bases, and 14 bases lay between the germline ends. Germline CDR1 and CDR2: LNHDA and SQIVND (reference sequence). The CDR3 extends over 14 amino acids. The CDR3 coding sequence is TGTGCCAGTACTAGCAGGGTAGGGAATCAGCCCCAGCATTTT. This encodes CASTSRVGNQPQHF.

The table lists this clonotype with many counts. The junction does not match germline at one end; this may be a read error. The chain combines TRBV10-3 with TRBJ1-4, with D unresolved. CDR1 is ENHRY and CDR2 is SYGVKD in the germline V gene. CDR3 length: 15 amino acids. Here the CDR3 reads CASSEVRPTKRELFF. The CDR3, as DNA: TGTGCCAGCAGTGAAGTGCGGCCTACCAAGCGGGAACTGTTTTTT.

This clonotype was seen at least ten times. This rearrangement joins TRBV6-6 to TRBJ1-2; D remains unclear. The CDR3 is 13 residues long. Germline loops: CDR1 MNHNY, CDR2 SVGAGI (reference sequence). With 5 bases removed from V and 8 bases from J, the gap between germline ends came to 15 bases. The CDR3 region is CASSLMGKGGYTF. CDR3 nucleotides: TGTGCCAGCAGTCTGATGGGCAAGGGCGGCTACACCTTC.

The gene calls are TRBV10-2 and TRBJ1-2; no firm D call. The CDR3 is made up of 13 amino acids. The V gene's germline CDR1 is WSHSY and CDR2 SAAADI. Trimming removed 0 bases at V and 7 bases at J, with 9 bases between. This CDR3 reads CASSESVSGGYTF. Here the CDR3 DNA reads TGCGCCAGCAGTGAGTCGGTCTCCGGTGGCTACACCTTC.

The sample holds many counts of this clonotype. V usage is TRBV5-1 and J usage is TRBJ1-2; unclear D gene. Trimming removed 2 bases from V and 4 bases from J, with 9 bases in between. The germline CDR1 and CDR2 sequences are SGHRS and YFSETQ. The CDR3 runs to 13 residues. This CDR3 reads CASSFDPSYGYTF. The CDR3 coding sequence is TGCGCCAGCAGCTTTGATCCCAGCTATGGCTACACCTTC. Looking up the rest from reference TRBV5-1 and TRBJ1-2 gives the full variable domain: KAGVTQTPRYLIKTRGQQVTLSCSPISGHRSVSWYQQTPGQGLQFLFEYFSETQRNKGNFPGRFSGRQFSNSRSEMNVSTLELGDSALYLCASSFDPSYGYTFGSGTRLTVV.

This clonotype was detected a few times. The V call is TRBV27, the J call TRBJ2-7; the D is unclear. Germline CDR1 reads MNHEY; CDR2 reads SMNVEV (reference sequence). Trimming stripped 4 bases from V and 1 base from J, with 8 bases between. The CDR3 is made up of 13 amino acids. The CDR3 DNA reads TGTGCCAGCAGTTCCCACGCATCCTACGAGCAGTACTTC. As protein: CASSSHASYEQYF.

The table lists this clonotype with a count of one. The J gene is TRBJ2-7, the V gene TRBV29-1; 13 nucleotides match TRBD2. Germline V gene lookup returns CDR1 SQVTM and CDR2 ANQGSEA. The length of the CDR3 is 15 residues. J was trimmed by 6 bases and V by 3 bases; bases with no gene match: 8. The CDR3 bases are TGCAGCGTTGATAAGGGACTAGCGGGATTCGGCGAGCAGTACTTC. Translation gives CSVDKGLAGFGEQYF.

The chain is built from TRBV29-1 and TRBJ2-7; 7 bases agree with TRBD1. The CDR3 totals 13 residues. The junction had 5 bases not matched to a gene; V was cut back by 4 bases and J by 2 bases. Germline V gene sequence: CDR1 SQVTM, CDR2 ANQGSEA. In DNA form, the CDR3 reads TGCAGCGTTGGTGAGACAGGGCCCTACGAGCAGTACTTC. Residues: CSVGETGPYEQYF.

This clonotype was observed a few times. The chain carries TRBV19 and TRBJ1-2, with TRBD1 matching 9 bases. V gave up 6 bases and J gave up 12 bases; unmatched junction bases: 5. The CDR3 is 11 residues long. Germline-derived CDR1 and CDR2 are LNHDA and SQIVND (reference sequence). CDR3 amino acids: CASRQGAGNTF. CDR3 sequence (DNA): TGTGCCAGTAGACAGGGGGCTGGAAACACCTTC. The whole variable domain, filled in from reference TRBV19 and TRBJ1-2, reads DGGITQSPKYLFRKEGQNVTLSCEQNLNHDAMYWYRQDPGQGLRLIYYSQIVNDFQKGDIAEGYSVSREKKESFPLTVTSAQKNPTAFYLCASRQGAGNTFGSGTRLTVV.

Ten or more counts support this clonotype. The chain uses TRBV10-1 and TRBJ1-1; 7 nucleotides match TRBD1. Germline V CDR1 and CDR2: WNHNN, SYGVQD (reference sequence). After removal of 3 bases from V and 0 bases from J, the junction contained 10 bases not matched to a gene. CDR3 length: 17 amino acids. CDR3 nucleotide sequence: TGCGCCAGCAGTGAATGGGACAGTATGATCTTGAACACTGAAGCTTTCTTT. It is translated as CASSEWDSMILNTEAFF.

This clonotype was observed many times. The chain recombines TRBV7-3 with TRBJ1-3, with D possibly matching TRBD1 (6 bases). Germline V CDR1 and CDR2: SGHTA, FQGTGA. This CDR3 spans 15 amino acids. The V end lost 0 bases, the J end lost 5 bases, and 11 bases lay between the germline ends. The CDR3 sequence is CASSLTGGGRNTIYF. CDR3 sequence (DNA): TGTGCCAGCAGCTTAACAGGGGGAGGGCGAAACACCATATATTTT.

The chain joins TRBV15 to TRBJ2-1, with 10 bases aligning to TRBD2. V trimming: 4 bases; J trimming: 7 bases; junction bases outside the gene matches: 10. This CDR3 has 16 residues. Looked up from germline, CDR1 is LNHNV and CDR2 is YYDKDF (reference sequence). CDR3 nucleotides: TGTGCCACCAGCACAGCCTCTAGCGGGAGTATAAATGAGCAGTTCTTC. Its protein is CATSTASSGSINEQFF.

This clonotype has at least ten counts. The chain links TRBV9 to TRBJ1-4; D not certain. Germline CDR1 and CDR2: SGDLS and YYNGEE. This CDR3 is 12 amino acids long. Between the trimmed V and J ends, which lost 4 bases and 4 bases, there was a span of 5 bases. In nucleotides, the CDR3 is TGTGCCAGCAGCCCGCGTAATGAAAAACTGTTTTTT. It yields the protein CASSPRNEKLFF.

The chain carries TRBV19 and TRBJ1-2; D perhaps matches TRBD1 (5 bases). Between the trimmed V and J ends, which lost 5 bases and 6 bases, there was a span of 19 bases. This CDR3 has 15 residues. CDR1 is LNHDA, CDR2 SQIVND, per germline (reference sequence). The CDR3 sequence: CASSVQDTVHHGYTF. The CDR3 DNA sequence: TGTGCCAGTAGTGTCCAGGACACGGTTCACCATGGCTACACCTTC.

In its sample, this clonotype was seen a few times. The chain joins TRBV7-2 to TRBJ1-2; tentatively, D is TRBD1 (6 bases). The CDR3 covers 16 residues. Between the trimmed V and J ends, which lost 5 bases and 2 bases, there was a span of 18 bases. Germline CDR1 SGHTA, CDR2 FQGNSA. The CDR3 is CASSQDPDSGNYGYTF. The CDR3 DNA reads TGTGCCAGCAGCCAAGATCCGGACAGTGGGAACTATGGCTACACCTTC.

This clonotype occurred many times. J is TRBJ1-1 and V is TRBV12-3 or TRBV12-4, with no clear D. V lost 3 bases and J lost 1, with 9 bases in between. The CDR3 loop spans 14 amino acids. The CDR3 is CASSFSWRNTEAFF. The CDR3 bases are TGTGCCAGCAGTTTCTCCTGGCGGAACACTGAAGCTTTCTTT.

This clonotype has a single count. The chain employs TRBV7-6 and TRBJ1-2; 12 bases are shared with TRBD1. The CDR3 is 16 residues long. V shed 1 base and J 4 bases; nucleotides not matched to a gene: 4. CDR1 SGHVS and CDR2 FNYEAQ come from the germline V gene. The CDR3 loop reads CASSLDGTGGPYGYTF. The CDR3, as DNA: TGTGCCAGCAGCTTAGACGGGACAGGGGGCCCCTATGGCTACACCTTC.

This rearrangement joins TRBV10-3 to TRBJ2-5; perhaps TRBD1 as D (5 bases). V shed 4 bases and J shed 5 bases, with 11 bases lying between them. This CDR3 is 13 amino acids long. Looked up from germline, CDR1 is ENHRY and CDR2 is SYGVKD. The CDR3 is CAISVRVRETQYF. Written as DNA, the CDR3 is TGTGCCATCAGTGTCAGGGTTAGGGAGACCCAGTACTTC.